The subject of this entry is one T cell receptor (beta chain). Its target is not known. The junction differs from germline at one of its ends, possibly a read error. The entry originates in a study of cytomegalovirus exposure and HLA in healthy donors. Study overall: Within the Caucasian-associated ancestry cluster were around 81% of the approximately 400 genotyped donors. General study findings and limits: Excluded: some indistinguishable V segments such as TRBV6-2 and TRBV6-3.

The CDR3 contains 14 residues. Per germline, CDR1 SEHNR and CDR2 FQNEAQ (reference sequence). Both 60 Vbeta primers and 13 Jbeta primers went into the PCR. The repertoire was sequenced with immunoSEQ multiplex PCR; TCRdb's copy has only in-frame clones and lacks some. Of about 140,000 clones in the sample, about 77% were seen once. The TCR sequence derives from a female donor in good health and CMV-seronegative. This chain joins TRBV7-9 and TRBJ1-2, with 8 bases identical to TRBD1. Material for sequencing was PBMCs. The CDR3 protein is CSSSSTGGNYGYTF. The CDR3 DNA reads TGTTCCAGCAGCTCCACAGGGGGTAACTATGGCTACACCTTC. Filled out from reference TRBV7-9 and TRBJ1-2, the complete variable domain reads DTGVSQNPRHKITKRGQNVTFRCDPISEHNRLYWYRQTLGQGPEFLTYFQNEAQLEKSRLLSDRFSAERPKGSFSTLEIQRTEQGDSAMYLCSSSSTGGNYGYTFGSGTRLTVV.